Below are 27 T cell receptor beta chains sequenced from a single sample in a study of Ad26.COV2.S vaccination and SARS-CoV-2 variants. Method: immunoSEQ multiplex PCR; TCRdb's copy keeps in-frame clones and lacks some. This sample carries 200,000 to 250,000 clones, approximately 90% of them seen once, and the ten largest clones take about 10%. Stated treatment: roughly 19 received Ad26.COV2.S at low or high dose, single or two shots; five or six received placebo; per-sample allocation not given. Day 63 after the first vaccine or placebo injection was the time point for sampling. Sequencing was performed on peripheral blood, taken in a trial of Ad26.COV2.S vaccine versus placebo. These receptors all stem from a person aged 18-60 years who received the Ad26.COV2.S COVID-19 vaccine or a placebo.

This clone was seen a single time. The chain uses TRBV29-1 and TRBJ1-2, with 9 positions matching TRBD1. This CDR3 is 12 amino acids long. V was pared by 7 bases and J by 5 bases, with 5 bases of the junction left unmatched. Looked up from germline, CDR1 is SQVTM and CDR2 is ANQGSEA. CDR3 protein: CSGGQGDYGYTF. The CDR3 bases are TGCAGCGGGGGACAGGGTGATTATGGCTACACCTTC.

This chain connects TRBV27 to TRBJ1-1; D is unresolved. The germline V gene encodes CDR1 MNHEY and CDR2 SMNVEV (reference sequence). The ends were cut back, 4 bases at V and 3 bases at J, with 21 bases in the middle. The CDR3 covers 17 residues. The CDR3 DNA sequence: TGTGCCAGCAGTTCCTCCAGTTCGAATCCGGCAGACACTGAAGCTTTCTTT. Residues: CASSSSSSNPADTEAFF.

J is TRBJ2-5 and V is TRBV7-6; 8 bases line up with TRBD2. With 5 bases clipped from V and 5 bases from J, the junction kept 4 bases outside the gene matches. This CDR3 contains 13 residues. The V gene's germline CDR1 is SGHVS and CDR2 FNYEAQ. The CDR3 DNA sequence: TGTGCCAGCAGCCCCTCGGGAGGGGAGACCCAGTACTTC. This codes for CASSPSGGETQYF.

The rearrangement joins TRBV6-1 to TRBJ2-7; D unresolved. Germline V gene sequence: CDR1 MNHNS, CDR2 SASEGT. V was shortened by 3 bases and J by 4 bases, with 7 bases between the two germline ends. This CDR3 has 12 residues. The CDR3 DNA sequence: TGTGCCAGCAGTGACCCATCGTACGAGCAGTACTTC. Amino acid sequence: CASSDPSYEQYF.

The V call is TRBV6-1, the J call TRBJ2-1, with 7 positions matching TRBD2. V was clipped by 0 bases and J by 9 bases; unmatched bases: 2. This CDR3 contains 13 residues. Germline V lookup: CDR1 MNHNS, CDR2 SASEGT. DNA for the CDR3: TGTGCCAGCAGTGAAGCGCGGGGGAGTGAGCAGTTCTTC. Protein sequence: CASSEARGSEQFF.

The chain uses TRBV29-1 and TRBJ2-1; 10 positions agree with TRBD2. CDR1 and CDR2 from the germline V gene are SQVTM and ANQGSEA. V shed 4 bases, J shed 7 bases, and the junction held 16 bases outside the gene matches. This CDR3 spans 17 amino acids. The CDR3 DNA sequence: TGCAGCGTTGTGTCCCTAGCGGGAGCGGGGGGTTGGAATGAGCAGTTCTTC. Its protein product is CSVVSLAGAGGWNEQFF.

The chain combines TRBV7-8 with TRBJ1-6, with 7 bases matching TRBD1. The CDR3 consists of 15 residues. V lost 3 bases and J lost 3; bases outside the gene matches: 2. Germline lookup yields CDR1 SGHVS and CDR2 FQNEAQ. The CDR3 DNA reads as TGTGCCAGCAGCTTCCGGGACAGCTATAATTCACCCCTCCACTTT. Its protein product is CASSFRDSYNSPLHF. Full variable domain (outside the CDR3, taken from reference TRBV7-8 and TRBJ1-6): GAGVSQSPRYKVAKRGQDVALRCDPISGHVSLFWYQQALGQGPEFLTYFQNEAQLDKSGLPSDRFFAERPEGSVSTLKIQRTQQEDSAVYLCASSFRDSYNSPLHFGNGTRLTVT.

The J gene is TRBJ2-1, the V gene TRBV28, with D unclear. The V and J ends lost 3 bases and 7 bases respectively, with 10 bases between them. Germline V gives CDR1 MDHEN, CDR2 SYDVKM. The CDR3 sequence is 13 residues long. CDR3 bases: TGTGCCAGCAGTTTCGGCATAGGGAATGAGCAGTTCTTC. Residues: CASSFGIGNEQFF.

The CDR3 is CASSPLGLAGGDEQFF. In DNA, the CDR3 is TGTGCCAGCTCACCACTCGGACTAGCGGGAGGGGATGAGCAGTTCTTC. This sequence joins TRBV18 and TRBJ2-1; 15 nucleotides line up with TRBD2. Germline CDR1 is KGHSH and CDR2 is LQKENI. The CDR3 contains 16 residues. The trim removed 1 base at V and 8 bases at J, leaving 3 bases unmatched.

The V gene is TRBV7-9, the J gene TRBJ1-2; 10 bases match TRBD1. The CDR3 extends over 13 amino acids. CDR1 is SEHNR, CDR2 FQNEAQ, per germline (reference sequence). V shed 4 bases and J 6 bases; nucleotides not matched to a gene: 2. CDR3 sequence (DNA): TGTGCCAGCAGCTCCGGGACAGGGGATGGCTACACCTTC. As protein: CASSSGTGDGYTF. Looking up the rest from reference TRBV7-9 and TRBJ1-2 gives the full variable domain: DTGVSQNPRHKITKRGQNVTFRCDPISEHNRLYWYRQTLGQGPEFLTYFQNEAQLEKSRLLSDRFSAERPKGSFSTLEIQRTEQGDSAMYLCASSSGTGDGYTFGSGTRLTVV.

CDR3: CASSLGMAGDGYTF. As DNA, the CDR3 is TGCGCCAGCAGCTTGGGGATGGCGGGAGACGGCTACACCTTC. The chain uses TRBV5-1 and TRBJ1-2; D uncertain. Germline CDR1 is SGHRS and CDR2 is YFSETQ. The CDR3 covers 14 residues. The V and J ends lost 0 bases and 8 bases respectively, with 14 bases between them.

As for this clone: The junction shows a germline mismatch at one end, possibly a read error. The genes are TRBV7-7 and TRBJ2-2, with D unclear. The germline V gene has CDR1 SSHAT and CDR2 FNYEAQ (reference sequence). The CDR3 runs 13 residues. The CDR3 nucleotides are TGTGCTAGCAGCCCCCGGAACACCGGGGAGCTGTTTTTT. It translates to CASSPRNTGELFF.

This clone was recorded only once. The chain employs TRBV11-1 and TRBJ2-5, with D maybe TRBD2 (6 bases). CDR3 length equals 15 residues. Germline lookup yields CDR1 SGHAT and CDR2 FQDESV (reference sequence). Deletions cut 5 bases from V and 5 bases from J, with 18 bases between. CDR3 in DNA: TGTGCCAGCAGCACCCAACCGGGAGTGCGGGAGACCCAGTACTTC. As protein: CASSTQPGVRETQYF.

V usage is TRBV27 and J usage is TRBJ2-3; D might be TRBD1 (5 bases). The CDR3 consists of 14 residues. Trimming removed 2 bases at V and 1 base at J, with 7 bases between. Looked up from germline, CDR1 is MNHEY and CDR2 is SMNVEV (reference sequence). The CDR3 region has the DNA TGTGCCAGCAGTTTAGGCAGGGGCACAGATACGCAGTATTTT. It yields the protein CASSLGRGTDTQYF.

The CDR3 loop is CASNEEYNEQFF. In DNA form, the CDR3 reads TGTGCCAGCAACGAGGAGTACAATGAGCAGTTCTTC. V usage is TRBV12-3 or TRBV12-4 and J usage is TRBJ2-1; D unresolved. The CDR3 sequence is 12 residues long. V was trimmed by 7 bases and J by 4 bases, leaving 8 bases between them.

The rearrangement uses TRBV5-1 and TRBJ2-7; D is ambiguous. This CDR3 region has 14 residues. The germline V gene has CDR1 SGHRS and CDR2 YFSETQ. V lost 0 bases to trimming and J lost 0 bases, with 7 bases between them. CDR3 residues: CASSLASGSYEQYF. The CDR3 DNA sequence: TGCGCCAGCAGCTTGGCGTCAGGCTCCTACGAGCAGTACTTC.

The J gene is TRBJ2-7, the V gene TRBV2; perhaps TRBD1 as D (6 bases). The germline V and J ends were trimmed by 6 bases and 5 bases, with 20 bases remaining between them. Germline V gene sequence: CDR1 SNHLY, CDR2 FYNNEI. The CDR3 length is 15 residues. The DNA for the CDR3 is TGTGCCAGCAGGGGTCGGACAGTCGTGACGGACGAGCAGTACTTC. Residues: CASRGRTVVTDEQYF. Using reference TRBV2 and TRBJ2-7 for the parts outside the CDR3, the full variable domain is EPEVTQTPSHQVTQMGQEVILRCVPISNHLYFYWYRQILGQKVEFLVSFYNNEISEKSEIFDDQFSVERPDGSNFTLKIRSTKLEDSAMYFCASRGRTVVTDEQYFGPGTRLTVT.

The J gene is TRBJ1-2, the V gene TRBV28; a weak D match, TRBD1 (5 bases). CDR3 length: 16 amino acids. Trimming left V 7 bases short and J 3 bases short, with 21 bases between. The germline gives CDR1 MDHEN, CDR2 SYDVKM. The CDR3 nucleotides read TGTGCCAGCATTAAACGGGCGCTTACGGGGGACTATGGCTACACCTTC. Residues: CASIKRALTGDYGYTF.

The V call is TRBV18, the J call TRBJ1-1; D is ambiguous. The CDR3 sequence is 11 residues long. Germline V gene sequence: CDR1 KGHSH, CDR2 LQKENI. V was clipped by 8 bases and J by 4 bases, with 8 bases between them. This chain's CDR3 is CASRVSTEAFF. DNA for the CDR3: TGTGCCAGCAGGGTGAGCACTGAAGCTTTCTTT.

The genes are TRBV11-2 and TRBJ1-6; D is uncertain. The CDR3 is 18 residues long. CDR1 and CDR2 (germline): SGHAT, FQNNGV. The V end lost 0 bases, the J end lost 7 bases, and 19 bases lay between the germline ends. In nucleotides, the CDR3 is TGTGCCAGCAGCTTAGAGCGGGGTCGGGCGGGTGTCAATTCACCCCTCCACTTT. As protein: CASSLERGRAGVNSPLHF.

Note on this clone: The sample has other DNA sequences that encode this CDR3 too. This rearrangement joins TRBV9 to TRBJ2-7; TRBD2 agrees at 10 bases. Germline V gives CDR1 SGDLS, CDR2 YYNGEE. J was trimmed by 3 bases and V by 0 bases; bases with no gene match: 3. The CDR3 is 15 residues long. CDR3 protein: CASSVGLAGVYEQYF. DNA of the CDR3: TGTGCCAGCAGCGTAGGGCTAGCGGGAGTCTACGAGCAGTACTTC.

V is TRBV4-3 and J is TRBJ2-3, with 7 bases lining up with TRBD2. This CDR3 region has 15 residues. Germline V gives CDR1 LGHNA, CDR2 YSLEER. Unmatched junction bases numbered 1, after V lost 0 bases and J lost 1 base. This CDR3 is CASSQDGGGTDTQYF. Here the CDR3 DNA reads TGCGCCAGCAGCCAAGATGGGGGGGGCACAGATACGCAGTATTTT.

This clone has ten or more counts. V and J are TRBV19 and TRBJ2-1, with D perhaps being TRBD1 or TRBD2 (5 bases each). The V end was cut by 3 bases, the J end by 9 bases, with 18 bases between. CDR3 length: 15 amino acids. Germline V lookup: CDR1 LNHDA, CDR2 SQIVND (reference sequence). CDR3 DNA sequence: TGTGCCAGTAGTATTTCCGGGGCAGCGTGGAGTGAGCAGTTCTTC. This encodes CASSISGAAWSEQFF.

V and J are TRBV5-1 and TRBJ2-7, with 14 bases lining up with TRBD2. J gave up 4 bases and V 3 bases, and 3 bases lay outside the gene matches. Germline CDR1 and CDR2: SGHRS and YFSETQ. The length of the CDR3 is 15 residues. Written as DNA, the CDR3 is TGCGCCAGCAGCTGGGGACTAGCGGGAGTATACGAGCAGTACTTC. Protein: CASSWGLAGVYEQYF.

CDR3 in amino acids: CAWRGGTSDSYEQYF. The CDR3 DNA follows: TGTGCCTGGAGGGGGGGGACTAGCGACAGCTACGAGCAGTACTTC. The rearrangement links TRBV30 to TRBJ2-7; 10 bases are a match to TRBD2. Germline trimming cut 3 bases from V and 3 bases from J; bases unmatched to any gene: 8. From germline, CDR1 is GTSNPN and CDR2 SVGIG (reference sequence). CDR3 length: 15 amino acids.

The gene calls are TRBV28 and TRBJ1-6; tentative D call: TRBD1 (6 bases). V was cut by 3 bases and J by 9 bases, with 12 bases left in between. The CDR3 consists of 14 residues. Germline V gives CDR1 MDHEN, CDR2 SYDVKM. CDR3 residues: CASSFGRGGSPLHF. The CDR3 DNA follows: TGTGCCAGCAGTTTTGGCAGGGGAGGTTCACCCCTCCACTTT.

This chain links TRBV5-6 with TRBJ1-6, with D uncertain. The CDR3 sequence is 15 residues long. Germline CDR1 reads SGHDT; CDR2 reads YYEEEE. The ends were cut back, 0 bases at V and 10 bases at J, with 14 bases in the middle. DNA for the CDR3: TGTGCCAGCAGCTTGGGAGGCTTAGGAAACTCACCCCTCCACTTT. It translates to CASSLGGLGNSPLHF.